This T cell receptor (beta chain) was found in a study of early T cells in non-severe SARS-CoV-2 infection. Study as a whole: The study sequenced bulk RNA from unsorted whole blood, with chains unpaired. General observations from the study: In VDJdb matching, anti-spike CD8 responses were favored while private and CD4 specificities went missing.

This clonotype showed up many times. Its antigen is still unknown. Separate cDNA molecules each had unique molecular identifiers attached to them. TCRdb redid the calling of the 5' RACE reads with MiXCR, one entry per CDR3 protein. Of tens of thousands of distinct CDR3 sequences in the sample, 4.8% were seen once. CDR3 length: 14 residues. The V end was cut by 5 bases, the J end by 5 bases, with 13 bases between. Germline assignment: CDR1 SEHNR and CDR2 FQNEAQ (reference sequence). Sequences were obtained from whole blood. The chain combines TRBV7-9 with TRBJ2-1, with D possibly being TRBD1 (6 bases). The receptor comes from an adult who was a healthcare worker with PCR-confirmed SARS-CoV-2 infection or an uninfected control (not recorded which). The CDR3 coding sequence is TGTGCCAGCAGCCCAGGAAAGGGGGACAATGAGCAGTTCTTC. It codes for CASSPGKGDNEQFF.